The rows below give T cell receptor beta chains drawn from one sample of a study of technical replicates of blood from several donors. Sequencing used immunoSEQ multiplex PCR; TCRdb keeps in-frame clones, though not all of them. The table lists more than 75,000 clones, around 96% of them singletons. Sequencing was performed on T cells isolated from PBMCs. These receptors were taken from a human donor in good health. CDR3s include the opening cysteine and the closing phenylalanine or tryptophan. D genes are given only for firm matches. A row's size may be missing; if present it is once, few, many or a size class.

clone size,J gene,D gene,V gene,CDR3 DNA,CDR3 protein
NA,TRBJ2-4,TRBD2,TRBV4-3,TGCGCCAGCAGCCAAGTTTATGGGGGGGAGGCGAACATTCAGTACTTC,CASSQVYGGEANIQYF
NA,TRBJ2-1,NA,TRBV5-1,TGCGCCAGCAGTCAAGACTCCCCCCTTTACAATGAGCAGTTCTTC,CASSQDSPLYNEQFF
NA,TRBJ1-5,NA,TRBV7-2,TGTGCCAGCAGCCCTGGAGGGGTAGGTCAGCCCCAGCATTTT,CASSPGGVGQPQHF
NA,TRBJ2-7,TRBD2,TRBV10-3,TGTGCCATCAGTGCATTCGCCGGGACTAGCGTCTACGAGCAGTACTTC,CAISAFAGTSVYEQYF
NA,TRBJ2-1,NA,TRBV18,TGTGCCAGCTCACCCCGGGACTCGAAGGAGGTAGCTGCTGAGCAGTTCTTC,CASSPRDSKEVAAEQFF
NA,TRBJ2-1,TRBD2,TRBV27,TGTGCCAGCAGTTTAAAGGGGACTAGCGGGAGCATTCCCAATGAGCAGTTCTTC,CASSLKGTSGSIPNEQFF
NA,TRBJ1-5,TRBD1,TRBV6-5,TGTGCCAGCAGTTTAGGGGGCTTATACAATCAGCCCCAGCATTTT,CASSLGGLYNQPQHF
few,TRBJ1-1,TRBD1,TRBV4-3,TGCGCCAGCAGCCAATATTCCGGGACAGCACCACAAAGGATCTTT,CASSQYSGTAPQRIF
NA,TRBJ1-2,TRBD1,TRBV4-3,TGCGCCAGCAGCCAAGAACCCGCCGGGACAGAGGCTGGCTACACCTTC,CASSQEPAGTEAGYTF
NA,TRBJ2-5,TRBD2,TRBV7-2,TGTGCCAGCAGCTTTGCGGGAGGGCGGGAGACCCAGTACTTC,CASSFAGGRETQYF
NA,TRBJ2-5,NA,TRBV9,TGTGCCAGCAGCTTAGGACATCAAGAGACCCAGTACTTC,CASSLGHQETQYF
NA,TRBJ2-4,TRBD1,TRBV29-1,TGCAGTCTATTTAAATCCGGGACAGGCAAAAACATTCAGTACTTC,CSLFKSGTGKNIQYF
NA,TRBJ2-4,NA,TRBV27,TGTGCCAGCGTCCCCTTAGGGGGGGTCGAAAACATTCAGTACTTC,CASVPLGGVENIQYF
NA,TRBJ2-7,NA,TRBV27,TGTGCCAGCAGTGGTTATCAGACTGCGTCCTACGAGCAGTACTTC,CASSGYQTASYEQYF
NA,TRBJ1-3,NA,TRBV6-1,TGTGCCAGCAGTGAAATCGGGATCGGAAACACCATATATTTT,CASSEIGIGNTIYF
NA,TRBJ1-5,TRBD1,TRBV18,TGTGCCAGCTCGCCGCAGTCCGGGACAGGGGGCAATCAGCCCCAGCATTTT,CASSPQSGTGGNQPQHF
NA,TRBJ2-7,TRBD1,TRBV13,TGTGCCAGCAGCTTAGAGACAGGGTACGAGCAGTACTTC,CASSLETGYEQYF
NA,TRBJ2-7,TRBD2,TRBV19,TGTGCCAGTAGTATAGCGGACAGCGTAACCGGGACTAGTATCTACGAGCAGTACTTC,CASSIADSVTGTSIYEQYF
NA,TRBJ1-5,NA,TRBV21-1,TGTGCCAGCAGCAAAAGCGGAGACGGCAATCAGCCCCAGCATTTT,CASSKSGDGNQPQHF
NA,TRBJ2-2,TRBD2,TRBV7-2,TGTGCCAGCAGTACTGGACTAGCAGACACCGGGGAGCTGTTTTTT,CASSTGLADTGELFF
NA,TRBJ1-3,NA,TRBV9,TGTGCCAGCAGCGTAGACCGGTATCCGGGAGCCTCTGGAAACACCATATATTTT,CASSVDRYPGASGNTIYF
NA,TRBJ1-1,NA,TRBV7-7,TGTGCTAGCAGCTTAACCAGGAACACTGAAGCTTTCTTT,CASSLTRNTEAFF
NA,TRBJ1-2,NA,TRBV25-1,TGTGCCAGCAGTGAGTCAGGGGTATGGGGCTACACCTTC,CASSESGVWGYTF
once,TRBJ2-1,NA,TRBV29-1,TGCAGCACGGAGGCAGGCAATGAGCAGTTCTTC,CSTEAGNEQFF
NA,TRBJ2-3,TRBD2,TRBV6-1,TGTGCCAGCACTCGAGTCACTAGCGCTACAGATACGCAGTATTTT,CASTRVTSATDTQYF
NA,TRBJ2-1,NA,TRBV19,TGTGCCAGTAGTCTAATGGAGACCGTGTTCCATGAGCAGTTCTTC,CASSLMETVFHEQFF
NA,TRBJ1-4,TRBD1,TRBV5-4,TGTGCCAGCAGCCGGACAGGGAGGGATGAAAAACTGTTTTTT,CASSRTGRDEKLFF
NA,TRBJ1-1,NA,TRBV7-2,TGTGCAATTTACAGGGAAACTGAAGCTTTCTTT,CAIYRETEAFF
NA,TRBJ1-5,NA,TRBV18,TGTGCCAGCTCACCGGTTCCAGCCAGAGGGTCGGGACAGCCCCAGCATTTT,CASSPVPARGSGQPQHF
NA,TRBJ2-3,TRBD2,TRBV5-4,TGTGCCAGCAGCTTGGCCCCTAGCGGACAAGATAGCACAGATACGCAGTATTTT,CASSLAPSGQDSTDTQYF
NA,TRBJ2-7,TRBD1,TRBV4-1,TGCGCCAGCAGCCAAGACCCGGGACAGGGGGCCAACGAGCAGTACTTC,CASSQDPGQGANEQYF
NA,TRBJ2-1,NA,TRBV18,TGTGCCAGCTCCCGAATCCGAGAGGAGCAGTTCTTC,CASSRIREEQFF
NA,TRBJ1-2,TRBD1,TRBV30,TGTGCCTGGAGTGTACAAGTGACAGGGGGTTACACCTTC,CAWSVQVTGGYTF
NA,TRBJ1-1,NA,TRBV6-5,TGTGCCAGCAGTTCCCCTCGACGGTACAGCACTGAAGCTTTCTTT,CASSSPRRYSTEAFF
NA,TRBJ1-1,NA,TRBV4-1,TGCGCCAGCAGCCAGAGGGGGACGAACACTGAAGCTTTCTTT,CASSQRGTNTEAFF
NA,TRBJ1-1,NA,TRBV12-5,TGTGCTAGTGGAACGCAAATACAGAACACTGAAGCTTTCTTT,CASGTQIQNTEAFF
NA,TRBJ2-3,NA,TRBV11-3,TGTGCCAGCAGCATGCTTACTGCAAGCACAGATACGCAGTATTTT,CASSMLTASTDTQYF
NA,TRBJ1-2,NA,TRBV18,TGTGCCAGCTCACCAGAGCGCGTCTATGGCTACACCTTC,CASSPERVYGYTF
NA,TRBJ2-1,NA,TRBV21-1,TGTGCCAGCAGCATCTCTGGAGATCTTGAGCAGTTCTTC,CASSISGDLEQFF
NA,TRBJ1-1,NA,TRBV7-9,TGTGCCAGCAGCCTAAACAGGATGGGCACTGAAGCTTTCTTT,CASSLNRMGTEAFF
NA,TRBJ2-5,NA,TRBV5-1,TGCGCCAGCAGCTTGATTCGTTACCGGGACAACCAAGAGACCCAGTACTTC,CASSLIRYRDNQETQYF
NA,TRBJ1-1,TRBD1,TRBV6-5,TGTGCCAGCACCGGACAGGCTGAAGCTTTCTTT,CASTGQAEAFF
NA,TRBJ2-1,NA,TRBV28,TGTGCCAGCAGTTTGGGAGTTAGTGAGCAGTTCTTC,CASSLGVSEQFF
NA,TRBJ2-3,NA,TRBV27,TGTGCCAGGGGAGAAGGAGTTTGGAGCACAGATACGCAGTATTTT,CARGEGVWSTDTQYF
NA,TRBJ1-1,TRBD1,TRBV9,TGTGCCAGCAGCGAGGACAGGGGGCCCCTCATGAACACTGAAGCTTTCTTT,CASSEDRGPLMNTEAFF
NA,TRBJ1-1,NA,TRBV6-5,TGTGCCAGCAGTTATTCGGACTTATCCACTGAAGCTTTCTTT,CASSYSDLSTEAFF
NA,TRBJ2-7,TRBD1,TRBV7-9,TGTGCCAGCAGTCGACAGGGCGTCTCCTACGAGCAGTACTTC,CASSRQGVSYEQYF
few,TRBJ1-1,TRBD1,TRBV7-2,TGTGCCAGCAGCAGGACAGGGCTGAAGAGGACTGAAGCTTTCTTT,CASSRTGLKRTEAFF